The 16 T cell receptor beta chains presented below share a single source sample, sequenced in a study of OX40 agonist ivuxolimab in advanced cancers. Some clones are missing from TCRdb's copy, which holds only in-frame ones; the method was immunoSEQ multiplex PCR. The sample lists about 69,000 clones, 80% to 90% occurring once. Material: CD4+ or CD8+ T cells sorted from blood, obtained in a trial of the OX40 agonist ivuxolimab. These receptors all stem from an adult with an advanced solid tumor such as melanoma, head and neck, liver or kidney cancer.

The chain uses TRBV27 and TRBJ2-7, with 12 bases fitting TRBD2. CDR3 length: 16 residues. The J segment lost 1 base and the V segment lost 4 bases, leaving 5 bases of the junction unmatched. CDR1 MNHEY and CDR2 SMNVEV come from the germline V gene (reference sequence). CDR3: CASSYLLAGGSYEQYF. As DNA, the CDR3 is TGTGCCAGCAGTTACCTACTAGCGGGAGGATCCTACGAGCAGTACTTC.

V is TRBV27 and J is TRBJ1-1, with 7 bases aligning to TRBD1. V lost 5 bases and J lost 2; bases outside the gene matches: 2. Germline V gives CDR1 MNHEY, CDR2 SMNVEV (reference sequence). The length of the CDR3 is 13 residues. For the CDR3, the DNA is TGTGCCAGCAGTACAGGGGTCAACACTGAAGCTTTCTTT. This encodes CASSTGVNTEAFF.

This chain uses TRBV7-9 with TRBJ1-2; perhaps TRBD1 as D (6 bases). This CDR3 has 16 amino acids. The V and J ends lost 4 bases and 5 bases respectively, with 20 bases between them. CDR1 SEHNR and CDR2 FQNEAQ come from the germline V gene (reference sequence). Here the CDR3 reads CASSSEGHRAPYGYTF. The CDR3 DNA is TGTGCCAGCAGCTCGGAGGGACACAGGGCTCCTTATGGCTACACCTTC.

The CDR3, as DNA: TGCGCCAGCAGCCACTCGCCCGCCCTCAATGAGCAGTTCTTC. Its protein product is CASSHSPALNEQFF. The gene calls are TRBV4-3 and TRBJ2-1; D unclear. Germline assignment: CDR1 LGHNA and CDR2 YSLEER. V shed 3 bases and J shed 6 bases, with 12 bases lying between them. The CDR3 sequence is 14 residues long.

This chain connects TRBV2 to TRBJ2-1, with D maybe TRBD1 (6 bases). The CDR3 contains 16 residues. CDR1 and CDR2 from the germline V gene are SNHLY and FYNNEI. With 4 bases removed from V and 3 bases from J, the gap between germline ends came to 16 bases. As DNA, the CDR3 is TGTGCCAGCAGTGGGGGGCTAGGAATTTACTACAATGAGCAGTTCTTC. Translated, it gives CASSGGLGIYYNEQFF.

V gene TRBV5-6 combines with J gene TRBJ2-2; D is unresolved. This CDR3 has 15 residues. The V end lost 3 bases, the J end lost 1 base, and 10 bases lay between the germline ends. Germline assignment: CDR1 SGHDT and CDR2 YYEEEE. CDR3 in DNA: TGTGCCAGCAGCTCAGACTCGTTGAACACCGGGGAGCTGTTTTTT. Translated, it gives CASSSDSLNTGELFF.

The chain couples TRBV5-1 to TRBJ1-4; D not certain. This CDR3 has 18 amino acids. Trimming cost V 0 bases and J 3 bases, with 18 bases left between them. CDR1 SGHRS and CDR2 YFSETQ come from the germline V gene. This CDR3 reads CASSLGPASEGSNEKLFF. In DNA, the CDR3 is TGCGCCAGCAGCTTGGGCCCGGCATCCGAGGGTTCTAATGAAAAACTGTTTTTT.

This chain joins TRBV5-4 and TRBJ2-7, with 9 nucleotides matching TRBD1. Looked up from germline, CDR1 is SGHNT and CDR2 is YYREEE (reference sequence). V was clipped by 0 bases and J by 2 bases; unmatched bases: 0. The CDR3 has 14 amino acids. CDR3 DNA: TGTGCCAGCAGCTTGGGGGACAGGGCCTACGAGCAGTACTTC. Translating it yields CASSLGDRAYEQYF.

On this clone: An end of the junction does not agree with germline; a read error may underlie this. The chain couples TRBV7-7 to TRBJ2-5; 8 nucleotides line up with TRBD1. Germline V lookup: CDR1 SSHAT, CDR2 FNYEAQ (reference sequence). This CDR3 has 15 residues. The CDR3, as DNA: TGTGCTAGCAGCTTGAGCTGGCAGGGGGCGGAGACCCAGTACTTC. Encoded protein: CASSLSWQGAETQYF.

The chain is built from TRBV7-6 and TRBJ2-7, with D tentatively TRBD2 (5 bases). The CDR3 spans 13 residues. V was shortened by 1 base and J by 6 bases, with 10 bases between the two germline ends. From germline, CDR1 is SGHVS and CDR2 FNYEAQ. The CDR3 reads CASSLVKRAEQYF. CDR3 bases: TGTGCCAGCAGCTTAGTAAAGAGGGCCGAGCAGTACTTC.

The chain is built from TRBV28 and TRBJ1-5; D remains ambiguous. The CDR3 has 15 residues. Germline V CDR1 and CDR2: MDHEN, SYDVKM. V lost 4 bases and J 0 bases, leaving 10 bases between the germline ends. CDR3 loop: CASSSHAYSNQPQHF. In nucleotides, the CDR3 is TGTGCCAGCAGTTCCCATGCTTATAGCAATCAGCCCCAGCATTTT.

The chain has TRBV21-1 and TRBJ2-2; the table's D call, TRBD2, has no DNA check behind it. TRBV21-1 is described as a pseudogene. The CDR3 length is 17 residues. The CDR3 reads CALRGLAGERDTGELFF. CDR3 in DNA: TGTGCCTTGCGGGGACTAGCGGGAGAAAGGGACACCGGGGAGCTGTTTTTT.

The chain joins TRBV6-6 to TRBJ2-1, with D unclear. The CDR3 spans 15 residues. Deletions cut 0 bases from V and 0 bases from J, with 6 bases between. The germline gives CDR1 MNHNY, CDR2 SVGAGI (reference sequence). The CDR3 region is CASSYSASSYNEQFF. The DNA for the CDR3 is TGTGCCAGCAGTTACTCGGCCAGCTCCTACAATGAGCAGTTCTTC.

J is TRBJ2-7 and V is TRBV7-2, with 16 bases that match TRBD2. Germline V gives CDR1 SGHTA, CDR2 FQGNSA. This CDR3 is 16 amino acids long. The ends lost 4 bases at V and 10 bases at J; junction bases unmatched: 10. CDR3 protein: CASSSLGTSGGAYQYF. The DNA for the CDR3 is TGTGCCAGCAGCTCATTAGGGACTAGCGGGGGGGCGTATCAGTACTTC.

The V gene is TRBV29-1, the J gene TRBJ2-5; D perhaps matches TRBD2 (6 bases). Germline assignment: CDR1 SQVTM and CDR2 ANQGSEA. V lost 2 bases, J lost 5 bases, and 15 bases lay in between. The length of the CDR3 is 14 residues. The CDR3 region is CSVERRGGEETQYF. The CDR3 nucleotides are TGCAGCGTTGAAAGGCGGGGCGGCGAGGAGACCCAGTACTTC.

This clone was detected once. The CDR3 here is CATSRGPTTGNEQFF. CDR3 nucleotides: TGTGCCACCAGCAGAGGACCGACCACTGGCAATGAGCAGTTCTTC. The chain links TRBV15 to TRBJ2-1; no definite D call. The CDR3 runs 15 residues. Germline V gene lookup returns CDR1 LNHNV and CDR2 YYDKDF (reference sequence). Trimming pared 1 base from V and 6 bases from J, leaving 13 bases between.